The clone carrying this T cell receptor (beta chain) came up a few times. Its antigen is not identified. A second roughly 6 to 11 cycle PCR used barcoded and J-beta primers. Carrying 12 random nucleotides, a template-switch adaptor labeled each individual cDNA molecule. One entry per CDR3 protein results from TCRdb running MiXCR on the 5' RACE reads. The table records hundreds of thousands of distinct CDR3 sequences, over 45% of them present only once. The data stem from a study of blood T cells in healthy people across ages. CDR1 is DFQATT, CDR2 SNEGSKA, per germline (reference sequence). The length of the CDR3 is 17 residues. With 3 bases removed from V and 0 bases from J, the gap between germline ends came to 18 bases. General study results and limits: Diversity was higher, and naive CD4+ cells more numerous, in long-lived donors than in aged donors.

This chain joins TRBV20-1 and TRBJ2-4; D might be TRBD1 (5 bases). The material sequenced was blood. The receptor comes from a woman aged 60-75 years in good health. CDR3 in amino acids: CSASPRVLSLAKNIQYF. The CDR3 DNA follows: TGCAGTGCTAGCCCCAGGGTATTATCACTAGCCAAAAACATTCAGTACTTC.